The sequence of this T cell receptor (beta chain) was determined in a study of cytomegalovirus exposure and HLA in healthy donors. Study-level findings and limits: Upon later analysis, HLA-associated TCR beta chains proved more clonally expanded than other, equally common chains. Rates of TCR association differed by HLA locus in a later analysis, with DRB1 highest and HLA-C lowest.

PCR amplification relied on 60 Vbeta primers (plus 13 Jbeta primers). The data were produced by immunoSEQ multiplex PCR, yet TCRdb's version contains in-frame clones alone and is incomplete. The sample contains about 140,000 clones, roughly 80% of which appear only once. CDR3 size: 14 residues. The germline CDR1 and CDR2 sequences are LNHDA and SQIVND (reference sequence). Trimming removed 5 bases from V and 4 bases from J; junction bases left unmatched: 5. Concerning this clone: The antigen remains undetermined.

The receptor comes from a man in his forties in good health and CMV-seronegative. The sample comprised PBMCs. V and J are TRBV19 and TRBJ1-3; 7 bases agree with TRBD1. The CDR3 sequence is CASSSTGAGNTIYF. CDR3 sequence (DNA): TGTGCCAGTAGTTCCACAGGGGCGGGAAACACCATATATTTT.